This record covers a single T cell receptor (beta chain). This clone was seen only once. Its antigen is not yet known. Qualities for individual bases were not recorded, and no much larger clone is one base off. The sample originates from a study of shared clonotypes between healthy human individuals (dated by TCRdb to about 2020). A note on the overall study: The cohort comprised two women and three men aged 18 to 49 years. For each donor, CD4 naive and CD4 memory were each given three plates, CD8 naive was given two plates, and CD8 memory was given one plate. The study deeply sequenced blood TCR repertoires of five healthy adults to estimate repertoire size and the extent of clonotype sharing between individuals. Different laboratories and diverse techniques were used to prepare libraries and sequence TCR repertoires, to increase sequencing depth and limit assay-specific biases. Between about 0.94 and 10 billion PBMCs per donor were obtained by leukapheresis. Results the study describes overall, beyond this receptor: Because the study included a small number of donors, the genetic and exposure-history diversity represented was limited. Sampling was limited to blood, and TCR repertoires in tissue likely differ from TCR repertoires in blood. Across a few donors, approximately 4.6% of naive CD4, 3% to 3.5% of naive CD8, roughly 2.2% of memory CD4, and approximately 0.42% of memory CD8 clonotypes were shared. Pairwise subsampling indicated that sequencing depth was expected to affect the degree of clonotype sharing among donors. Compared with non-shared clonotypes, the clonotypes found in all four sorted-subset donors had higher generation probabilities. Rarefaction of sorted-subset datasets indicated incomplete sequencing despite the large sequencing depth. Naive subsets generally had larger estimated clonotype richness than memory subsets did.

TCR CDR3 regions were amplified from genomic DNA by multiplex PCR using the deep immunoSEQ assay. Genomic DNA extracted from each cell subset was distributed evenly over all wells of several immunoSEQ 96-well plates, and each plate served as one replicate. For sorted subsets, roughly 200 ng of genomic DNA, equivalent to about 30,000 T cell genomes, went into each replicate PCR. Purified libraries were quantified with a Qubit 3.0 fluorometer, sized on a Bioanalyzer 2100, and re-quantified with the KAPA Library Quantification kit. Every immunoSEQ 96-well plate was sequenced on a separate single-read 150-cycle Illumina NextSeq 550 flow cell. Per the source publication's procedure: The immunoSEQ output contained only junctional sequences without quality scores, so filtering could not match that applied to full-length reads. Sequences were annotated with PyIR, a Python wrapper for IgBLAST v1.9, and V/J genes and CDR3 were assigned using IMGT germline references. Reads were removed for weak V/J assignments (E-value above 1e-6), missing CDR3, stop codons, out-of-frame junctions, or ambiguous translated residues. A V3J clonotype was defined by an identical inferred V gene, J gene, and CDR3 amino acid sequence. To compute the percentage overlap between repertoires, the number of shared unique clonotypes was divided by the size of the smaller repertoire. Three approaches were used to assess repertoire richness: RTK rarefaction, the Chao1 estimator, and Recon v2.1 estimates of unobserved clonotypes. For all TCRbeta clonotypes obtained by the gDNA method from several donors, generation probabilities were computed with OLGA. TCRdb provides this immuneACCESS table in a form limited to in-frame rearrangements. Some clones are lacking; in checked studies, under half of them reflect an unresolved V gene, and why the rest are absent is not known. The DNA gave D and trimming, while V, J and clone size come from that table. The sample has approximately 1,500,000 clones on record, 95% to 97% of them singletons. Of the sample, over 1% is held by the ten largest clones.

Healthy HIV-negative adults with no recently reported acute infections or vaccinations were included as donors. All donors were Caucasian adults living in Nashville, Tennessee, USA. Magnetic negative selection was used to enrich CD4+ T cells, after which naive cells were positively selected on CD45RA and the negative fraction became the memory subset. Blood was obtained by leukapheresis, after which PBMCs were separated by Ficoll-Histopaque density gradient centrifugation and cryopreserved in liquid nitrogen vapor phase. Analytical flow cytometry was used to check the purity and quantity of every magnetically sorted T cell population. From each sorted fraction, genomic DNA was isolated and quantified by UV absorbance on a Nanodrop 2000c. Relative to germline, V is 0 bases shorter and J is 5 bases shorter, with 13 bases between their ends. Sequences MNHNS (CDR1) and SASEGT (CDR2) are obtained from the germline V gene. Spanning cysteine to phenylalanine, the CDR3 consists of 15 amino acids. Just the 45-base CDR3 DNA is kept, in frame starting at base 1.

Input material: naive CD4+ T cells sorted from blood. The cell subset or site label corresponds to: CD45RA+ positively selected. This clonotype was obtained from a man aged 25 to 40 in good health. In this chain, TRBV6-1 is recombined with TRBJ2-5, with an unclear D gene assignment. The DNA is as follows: TGTGCCAGCAGTGAAGCGTTTGGAGCTTTGGAGACCCAGTACTTC. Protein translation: CASSEAFGALETQYF.